A single T cell receptor beta chain is shown here with its context. These data come from a study of blood T cell repertoires in COVID-19. Turning to the study itself: Italy, Spain and the United States were the sources of the convalescent and acute COVID-19 samples. The cDNA or gDNA used as material had been derived from T cells, B-cell-depleted T cells, or PBMCs.

There are 13 residues in the CDR3. Looked up from germline, CDR1 is GTSNPN and CDR2 is SVGIG (reference sequence). J gave up 5 bases and V 5 bases, and 7 bases lay outside the gene matches. Authors' methods: Nucleated cell number was recorded as an estimate derived from reference gene primer amplification. Measured with immunoSEQ multiplex PCR; TCRdb has only the in-frame clones, and not every one. D and trimming were read from the DNA, whereas the V and J calls and clone size are those reported in that table. The sample holds under 300,000 clones; around 90% are singletons and the top ten take 2% to 2.5%. Seattle researchers signed up patients amid active infection and tracked them longitudinally.

Source material: peripheral blood. This clonotype was sampled from a woman aged 60-75 years with COVID-19, enrolled during active disease. J is TRBJ1-1 and V is TRBV30, with 8 bases aligning to TRBD1. This chain's CDR3 is CAWATGDATEAFF. The CDR3 nucleotides are TGTGCCTGGGCGACAGGGGATGCGACTGAAGCTTTCTTT.